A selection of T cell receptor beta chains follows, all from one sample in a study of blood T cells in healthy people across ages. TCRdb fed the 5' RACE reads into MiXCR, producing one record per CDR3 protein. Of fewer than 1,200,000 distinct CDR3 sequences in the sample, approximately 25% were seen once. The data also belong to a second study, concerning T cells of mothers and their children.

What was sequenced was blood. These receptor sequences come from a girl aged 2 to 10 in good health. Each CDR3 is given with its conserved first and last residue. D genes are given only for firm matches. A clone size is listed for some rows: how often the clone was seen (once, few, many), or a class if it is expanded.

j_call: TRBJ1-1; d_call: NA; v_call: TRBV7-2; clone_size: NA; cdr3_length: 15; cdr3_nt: TGTGCCAGCAGCTTAATCCGACAGTTGAACACTGAAGCTTTCTTT; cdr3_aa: CASSLIRQLNTEAFF
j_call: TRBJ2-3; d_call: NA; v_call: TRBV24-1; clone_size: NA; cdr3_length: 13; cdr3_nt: TGTGCCACCGCCGGGACCGGCACAGATACGCAGTATTTT; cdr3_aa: CATAGTGTDTQYF
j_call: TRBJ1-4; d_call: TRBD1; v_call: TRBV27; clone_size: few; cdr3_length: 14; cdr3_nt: TGTGCCAGCAGGGTGAGGGGGCCTAATGAAAAACTGTTTTTT; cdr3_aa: CASRVRGPNEKLFF
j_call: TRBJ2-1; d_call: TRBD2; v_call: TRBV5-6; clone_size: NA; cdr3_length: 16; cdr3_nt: TGTGCCAGCAGCTTTAGCCCTAGCGGGAGGGTCAATGAGCAGTTCTTC; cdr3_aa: CASSFSPSGRVNEQFF
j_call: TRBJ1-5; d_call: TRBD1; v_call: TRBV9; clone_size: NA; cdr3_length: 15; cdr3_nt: TGTGCCAGCAGCGTAGGGGACAGCGAGCATCAGCCCCAGCATTTT; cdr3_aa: CASSVGDSEHQPQHF
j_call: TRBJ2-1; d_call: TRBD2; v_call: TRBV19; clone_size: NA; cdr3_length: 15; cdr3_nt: TGTGCCAGTAGTGAGTCGCTAGCGGGGTGGAATGAGCAGTTCTTC; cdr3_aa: CASSESLAGWNEQFF
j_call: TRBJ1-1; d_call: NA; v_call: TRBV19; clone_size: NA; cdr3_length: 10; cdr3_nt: TGTGCCAGTCTCGGTGCTGAAGCTTTCTTT; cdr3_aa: CASLGAEAFF
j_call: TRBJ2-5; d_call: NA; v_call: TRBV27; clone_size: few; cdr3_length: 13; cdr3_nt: TGTGCCAGCAGTTTTTCTTTTGGTGAGACCCAGTACTTC; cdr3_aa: CASSFSFGETQYF
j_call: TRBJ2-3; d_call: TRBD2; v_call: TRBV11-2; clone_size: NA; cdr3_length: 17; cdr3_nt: TGTGCCAGCAGCACGACCACTAGGGCGGGGGACACAGATACGCAGTATTTT; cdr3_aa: CASSTTTRAGDTDTQYF
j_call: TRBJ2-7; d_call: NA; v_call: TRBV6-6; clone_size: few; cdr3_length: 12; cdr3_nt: TGTGCCAGCAGTTCCTACAGAGCCGAGCAGTACTTC; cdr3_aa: CASSSYRAEQYF
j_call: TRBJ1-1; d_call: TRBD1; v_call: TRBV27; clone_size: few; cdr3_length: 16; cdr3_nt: TGTGCCAGCAGCTTATCGGGACAGGGGGCTAGGACTGAAGCTTTCTTT; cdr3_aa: CASSLSGQGARTEAFF
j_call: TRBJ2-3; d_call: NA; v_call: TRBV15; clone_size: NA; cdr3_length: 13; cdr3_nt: TGTGCCACCAGCAGAGCCTCCACAGATACGCAGTATTTT; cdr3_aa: CATSRASTDTQYF
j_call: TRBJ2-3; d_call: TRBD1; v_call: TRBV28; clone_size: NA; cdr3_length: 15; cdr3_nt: TGTGCCAGCAACCGGGACAGGGGAGACACAGATACGCAGTATTTT; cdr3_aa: CASNRDRGDTDTQYF
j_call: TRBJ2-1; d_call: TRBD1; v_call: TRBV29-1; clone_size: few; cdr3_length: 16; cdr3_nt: TGCAGCGTTGCCTTCTCGGACAGGAGCTCCTACAATGAGCAGTTCTTC; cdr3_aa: CSVAFSDRSSYNEQFF
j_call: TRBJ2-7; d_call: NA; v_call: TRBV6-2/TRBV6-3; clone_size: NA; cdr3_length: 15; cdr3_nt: TGTGCCAGCAGTGGACAACAGGGTTCGGCCTACGAGCAGTACTTC; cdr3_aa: CASSGQQGSAYEQYF
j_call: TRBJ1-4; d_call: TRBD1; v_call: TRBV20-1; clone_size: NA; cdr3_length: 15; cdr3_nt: TGCAGTGCTAGCCCTTGGGACAGGGGAGACGAAAAACTGTTTTTT; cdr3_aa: CSASPWDRGDEKLFF
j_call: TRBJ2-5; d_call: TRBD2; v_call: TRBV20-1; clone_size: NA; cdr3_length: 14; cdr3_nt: TGCAGTGCTAGCCTAGCGGGAGTTTTGGAGACCCAGTACTTC; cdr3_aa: CSASLAGVLETQYF
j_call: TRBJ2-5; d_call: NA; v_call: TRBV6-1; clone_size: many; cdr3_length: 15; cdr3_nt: TGTGCCAGCAGTGAAGGTTTGGGACTCCAAGAGACCCAGTACTTC; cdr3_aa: CASSEGLGLQETQYF
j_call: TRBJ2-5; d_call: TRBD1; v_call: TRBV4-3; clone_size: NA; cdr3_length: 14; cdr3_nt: TGCGCCAGCAGCCAAAGACAGGGTTGGGAGACCCAGTACTTC; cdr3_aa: CASSQRQGWETQYF
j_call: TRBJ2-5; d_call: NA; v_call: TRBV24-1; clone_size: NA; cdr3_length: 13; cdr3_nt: TGTGCCACCAGTGATTTCTCTCAAGAGACCCAGTACTTC; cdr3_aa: CATSDFSQETQYF
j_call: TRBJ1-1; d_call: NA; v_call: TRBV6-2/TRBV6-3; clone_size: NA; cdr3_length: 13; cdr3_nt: TGTGCCAGCAGTGAATCCCATTTGACTGAAGCTTTCTTT; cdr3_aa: CASSESHLTEAFF
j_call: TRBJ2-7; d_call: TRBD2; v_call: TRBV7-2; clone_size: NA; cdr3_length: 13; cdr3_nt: TGTGCCAGCAGCAAGGGACTAACACACGAGCAGTACTTC; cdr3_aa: CASSKGLTHEQYF
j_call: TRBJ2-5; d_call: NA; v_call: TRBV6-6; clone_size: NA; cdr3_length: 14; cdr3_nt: TGTGCCAGCAACACCGGGGACTCCCAAGAGACCCAGTACTTC; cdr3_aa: CASNTGDSQETQYF
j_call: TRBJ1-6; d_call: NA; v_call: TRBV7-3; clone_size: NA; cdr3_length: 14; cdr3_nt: TGTGCCAGCAGCCCCGGATACGGCGGGTCACCCCTCCACTTT; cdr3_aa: CASSPGYGGSPLHF
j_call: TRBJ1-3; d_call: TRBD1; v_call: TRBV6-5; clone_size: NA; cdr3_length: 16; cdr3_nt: TGTGCCAGCAGTTACGAGGGGGCAGGCTCTGGAAACACCATATATTTT; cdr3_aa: CASSYEGAGSGNTIYF
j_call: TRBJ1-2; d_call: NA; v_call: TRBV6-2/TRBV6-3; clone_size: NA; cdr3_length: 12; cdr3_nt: TGTGCCAGCAGTTACGGTCCCTATGGCTACACCTTC; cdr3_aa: CASSYGPYGYTF
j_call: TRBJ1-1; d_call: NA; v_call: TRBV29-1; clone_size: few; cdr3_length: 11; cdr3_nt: TGCAGCGTTGTTGGACAGCCTGAAGCTTTCTTT; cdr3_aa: CSVVGQPEAFF
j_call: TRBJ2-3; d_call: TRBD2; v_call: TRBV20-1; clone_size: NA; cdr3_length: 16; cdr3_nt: TGCAGTGCCCTCTCAGCGGGGACTCCTAGCACAGATACGCAGTATTTT; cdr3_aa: CSALSAGTPSTDTQYF
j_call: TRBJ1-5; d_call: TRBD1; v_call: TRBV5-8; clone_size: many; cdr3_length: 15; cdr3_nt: TGTGCCAGCAGCTGGGGGACAGGGGGAAATCAGCCCCAGCATTTT; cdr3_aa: CASSWGTGGNQPQHF
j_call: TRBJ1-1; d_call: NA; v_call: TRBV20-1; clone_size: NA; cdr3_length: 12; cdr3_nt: TGCAGTGCTAGTCAGCGGCCCCTTGAAGCTTTCTTT; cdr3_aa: CSASQRPLEAFF
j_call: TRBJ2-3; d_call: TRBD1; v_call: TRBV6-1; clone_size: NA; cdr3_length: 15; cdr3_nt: TGTGCCAGCAGTGATCAGGACAGGGGGATGGATACGCAGTATTTT; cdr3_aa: CASSDQDRGMDTQYF
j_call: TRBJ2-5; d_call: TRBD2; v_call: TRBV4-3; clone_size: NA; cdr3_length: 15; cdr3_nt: TGCGCCAGCAGCCAGATCGGACTAGCGCAAGAGACCCAGTACTTC; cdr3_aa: CASSQIGLAQETQYF
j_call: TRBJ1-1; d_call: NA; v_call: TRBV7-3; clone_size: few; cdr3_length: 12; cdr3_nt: TGTGCCAGCAGCCTCGACGGATATGAAGCTTTCTTT; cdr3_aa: CASSLDGYEAFF
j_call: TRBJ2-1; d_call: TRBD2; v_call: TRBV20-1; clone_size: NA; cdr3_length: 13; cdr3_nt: TGCAGTGCTAGACAGGGACTAGGACGTCACGAATTCTTC; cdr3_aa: CSARQGLGRHEFF
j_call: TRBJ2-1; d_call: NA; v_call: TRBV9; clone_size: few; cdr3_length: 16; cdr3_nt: TGTGCCAGCAGCGCCGTACGCGGTGCTTCGACAGAGGGTCAGTTCTTC; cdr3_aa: CASSAVRGASTEGQFF
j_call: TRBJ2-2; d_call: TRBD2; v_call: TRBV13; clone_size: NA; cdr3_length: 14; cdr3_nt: TGTGCCAGCAGCGGGGGGGGTTGGACCGGGGAGCTGTTTTTT; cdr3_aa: CASSGGGWTGELFF
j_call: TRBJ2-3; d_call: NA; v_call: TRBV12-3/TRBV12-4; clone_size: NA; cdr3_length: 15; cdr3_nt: TGTGCCAGCGTCATAGGGGGGTCATCTGCAGATACGCAGTATTTT; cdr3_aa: CASVIGGSSADTQYF
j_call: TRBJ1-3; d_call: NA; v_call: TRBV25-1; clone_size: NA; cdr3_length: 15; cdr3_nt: TGTGCCAGCAGTGAAAGGAGGGCGACTGGAAACACCATATATTTT; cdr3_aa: CASSERRATGNTIYF
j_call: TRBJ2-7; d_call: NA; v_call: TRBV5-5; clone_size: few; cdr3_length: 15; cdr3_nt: TGTGCCAGCAGCTTAGTGGCAGGAGCCGGGTACGAGCAGTACTTC; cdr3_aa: CASSLVAGAGYEQYF
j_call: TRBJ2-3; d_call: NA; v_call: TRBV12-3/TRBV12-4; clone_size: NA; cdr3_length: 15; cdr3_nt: TGTGCCAGCAGAACAACAGCCTCTAGCACAGATACGCAGTATTTT; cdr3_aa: CASRTTASSTDTQYF